The clone carrying this TCR beta chain was seen a few times. The sample originates from a study of OX40 agonist ivuxolimab in advanced cancers. Study details: Recorded diagnoses for dose-escalation patients were hepatocellular carcinoma, melanoma, renal cell or head and neck cancer. Anti-PD-1, anti-PD-L1 or anti-CTLA-4 therapy given earlier was allowed, and roughly 40% had some. Three patients had partial responses: one hepatocellular carcinoma, two cutaneous melanoma.

Sequencing used immunoSEQ multiplex PCR; TCRdb keeps in-frame clones, though not all of them. The sample has roughly 72,000 clones; roughly 80% are singletons. The V and J ends lost 2 bases and 2 bases respectively, with 9 bases between them. The V gene's germline CDR1 is SQVTM and CDR2 ANQGSEA. The CDR3 is made up of 13 amino acids. The chain carries TRBV29-1 and TRBJ1-2; no reliable D call. The TCR was taken from an adult with an advanced solid tumor such as melanoma, head and neck, liver or kidney cancer. Sample: CD4+ or CD8+ T cells sorted from blood, taken in a trial of the OX40 agonist ivuxolimab. This CDR3 reads CSVEMDGNYGYTF. CDR3 coding DNA: TGCAGCGTTGAAATGGACGGCAACTATGGCTACACCTTC.